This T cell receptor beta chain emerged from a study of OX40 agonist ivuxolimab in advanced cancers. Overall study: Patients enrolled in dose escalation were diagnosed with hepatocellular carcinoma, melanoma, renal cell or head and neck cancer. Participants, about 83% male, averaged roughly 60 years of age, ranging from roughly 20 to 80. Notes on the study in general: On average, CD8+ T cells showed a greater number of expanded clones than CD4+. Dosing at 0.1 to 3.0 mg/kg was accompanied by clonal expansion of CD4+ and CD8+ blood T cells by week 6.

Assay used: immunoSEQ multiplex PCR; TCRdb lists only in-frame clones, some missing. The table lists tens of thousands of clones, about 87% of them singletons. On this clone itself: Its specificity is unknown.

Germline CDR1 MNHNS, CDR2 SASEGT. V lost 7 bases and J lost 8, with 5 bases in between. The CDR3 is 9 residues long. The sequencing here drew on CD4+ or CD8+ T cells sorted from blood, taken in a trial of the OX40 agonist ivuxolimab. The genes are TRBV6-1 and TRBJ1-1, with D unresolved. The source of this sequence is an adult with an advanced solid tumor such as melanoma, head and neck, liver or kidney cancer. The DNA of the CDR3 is TGTGCCAGCATCCCGGAAGCTTTCTTT. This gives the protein CASIPEAFF.